These 19 T cell receptor beta chains share one sample of origin, sequenced in a study of shared T cell receptors in the human thymus. The assay was immunoSEQ multiplex PCR, and TCRdb's table has in-frame clones only and misses some. The sample lists about 380,000 clones, about 95% occurring once. The sample consisted of thymocytes. These receptors all stem from a human donor.

The rearrangement uses TRBV9 and TRBJ1-2; 8 nucleotides agree with TRBD1. J was trimmed by 8 bases and V by 0 bases; bases with no gene match: 6. CDR3 length equals 14 residues. Germline V gene lookup returns CDR1 SGDLS and CDR2 YYNGEE. For the CDR3, the DNA is TGTGCCAGCAGCGTAGTTCAGGGGGCGCCCGGCTACACCTTC. Protein sequence: CASSVVQGAPGYTF.

The chain uses TRBV29-1 and TRBJ2-7; D may be TRBD2 (6 bases). The germline CDR1 and CDR2 sequences are SQVTM and ANQGSEA. V gave up 4 bases and J gave up 3 bases, with 19 bases separating them. This CDR3 region has 15 residues. CDR3 protein: CSVGPAGPGVYEQYF. The CDR3 region has the DNA TGCAGCGTTGGACCCGCGGGGCCGGGGGTCTACGAGCAGTACTTC.

This clone has a single count. V is TRBV12-2 and J is TRBJ2-3; TRBD2, the table's D call, was not compared with the DNA. TRBV12-2 is noted as a pseudogene. The length of the CDR3 is 15 residues. This chain's CDR3 is CASRLLAGGPDTQYF. The CDR3 DNA follows: TGTGCAAGTCGCTTACTAGCGGGAGGGCCAGATACGCAGTATTTT.

This chain joins TRBV5-1 and TRBJ2-3; 9 bases agree with TRBD2. Germline V gene sequence: CDR1 SGHRS, CDR2 YFSETQ. The trim removed 4 bases at V and 4 bases at J, leaving 19 bases unmatched. The CDR3 is 19 residues long. Here the CDR3 reads CASSDPLPGSGSFPDTQYF. The CDR3 region has the DNA TGCGCCAGCAGCGATCCCCTCCCGGGTAGCGGGAGCTTCCCAGATACGCAGTATTTT.

This chain connects TRBV11-2 to TRBJ2-7; D possibly uses TRBD1 or TRBD2 (5 bases each). Germline V CDR1 and CDR2: SGHAT, FQNNGV. This CDR3 region has 18 residues. Trimming took 1 base from V and 2 from J, leaving 21 bases between them. The DNA of the CDR3 is TGTGCCAGCAGCTTAGGGCTAGGAGGCGGGCCGGGGCCCTACGAGCAGTACTTC. Amino acids: CASSLGLGGGPGPYEQYF.

The V and J genes are TRBV4-3 and TRBJ2-5, with TRBD2 matching 7 bases. The length of the CDR3 is 17 residues. The trim removed 2 bases at V and 0 bases at J, leaving 9 bases unmatched. The V gene's germline CDR1 is LGHNA and CDR2 YSLEER. DNA of the CDR3: TGCGCCAGCAGCCAACCTGGGGGGGGGACGTACCAAGAGACCCAGTACTTC. Translating gives CASSQPGGGTYQETQYF.

This chain links TRBV30 with TRBJ2-7; 10 bases agree with TRBD1. The CDR3 length is 15 residues. The germline CDR1 and CDR2 sequences are GTSNPN and SVGIG (reference sequence). With 2 bases clipped from V and 5 bases from J, the junction kept 9 bases outside the gene matches. CDR3 residues: CAWSWTGGRDHEQYF. In DNA, the CDR3 is TGTGCCTGGAGTTGGACAGGGGGTAGGGACCACGAGCAGTACTTC. Together with reference TRBV30 and TRBJ2-7, the CDR3 gives the full variable domain: SQTIHQWPATLVQPVGSPLSLECTVEGTSNPNLYWYRQAAGRGLQLLFYSVGIGQISSEVPQNLSASRPQDRQFILSSKKLLLSDSGFYLCAWSWTGGRDHEQYFGPGTRLTVT.

This chain links TRBV7-2 with TRBJ2-1, with a weak D call TRBD1 (6 bases). CDR3 length equals 15 residues. Germline-derived CDR1 and CDR2 are SGHTA and FQGNSA. V was shortened by 1 base and J by 0 bases, with 7 bases between the two germline ends. CDR3 coding DNA: TGTGCCAGCAGCTTAGTACAGGGCTCCTACAATGAGCAGTTCTTC. Residues: CASSLVQGSYNEQFF.

This chain links TRBV7-9 with TRBJ2-7, with D possibly being TRBD2 (5 bases). Germline V gives CDR1 SEHNR, CDR2 FQNEAQ (reference sequence). The CDR3 extends over 15 amino acids. Trimming shortened V by 4 bases and J by 4 bases, and 17 bases separated the two germline ends. The CDR3 DNA is TGTGCCAGCAGCTCCCCGGGAAGGGAAGGGTACGAGCAGTACTTC. This gives the protein CASSSPGREGYEQYF.

V and J are TRBV30 and TRBJ1-4, with D perhaps matching TRBD1 (5 bases). Germline lookup yields CDR1 GTSNPN and CDR2 SVGIG (reference sequence). This CDR3 has 16 residues. Between the trimmed V and J ends, which lost 4 bases and 5 bases, there was a span of 20 bases. The CDR3 region has the DNA TGTGCCTGGAAGGGGAAGGTGGGACTCTGCAATGAAAAACTGTTTTTT. Encoded protein: CAWKGKVGLCNEKLFF.

The chain employs TRBV29-1 and TRBJ2-4, with 9 bases aligning to TRBD1. V lost 7 bases, J lost 1 base, and 5 bases stayed unmatched. The length of the CDR3 is 14 residues. Per germline, CDR1 SQVTM and CDR2 ANQGSEA. The CDR3 region has the DNA TGCAGCGCAACAGGGGGCCGGGCCAAAAACATTCAGTACTTC. This codes for CSATGGRAKNIQYF. The whole variable domain, remainder taken from reference TRBV29-1 and TRBJ2-4, is SAVISQKPSRDICQRGTSLTIQCQVDSQVTMMFWYRQQPGQSLTLIATANQGSEATYESGFVIDKFPISRPNLTFSTLTVSNMSPEDSSIYLCSATGGRAKNIQYFGAGTRLSVL.

This rearrangement joins TRBV29-1 to TRBJ1-1, with 9 bases that match TRBD1. Looked up from germline, CDR1 is SQVTM and CDR2 is ANQGSEA. The CDR3 sequence is 14 residues long. The V gene end was trimmed by 7 bases and the J gene end by 4 bases; junction bases not matched to a gene: 10. The CDR3 reads CSAFVTQGATEAFF. CDR3 DNA sequence: TGCAGCGCTTTTGTTACACAGGGGGCCACTGAAGCTTTCTTT.

The chain combines TRBV7-9 with TRBJ2-3; weak D call: TRBD2 (5 bases). CDR1 and CDR2 from the germline V gene are SEHNR and FQNEAQ (reference sequence). The CDR3 totals 16 residues. V was cut by 5 bases and J by 0 bases, with 15 bases left in between. The DNA for the CDR3 is TGTGCCAGCAGCCCGGGGTTGGCTTTCAGCACAGATACGCAGTATTTT. Translating it yields CASSPGLAFSTDTQYF. The variable domain in full, completed from reference TRBV7-9 and TRBJ2-3, reads DTGVSQNPRHKITKRGQNVTFRCDPISEHNRLYWYRQTLGQGPEFLTYFQNEAQLEKSRLLSDRFSAERPKGSFSTLEIQRTEQGDSAMYLCASSPGLAFSTDTQYFGPGTRLTVL.

V gene TRBV7-8 combines with J gene TRBJ2-7; perhaps D is TRBD1 or TRBD2 (5 bases each). The CDR3 is 13 residues long. V was cut by 3 bases and J by 4 bases, with 10 bases left in between. Germline V CDR1 and CDR2: SGHVS, FQNEAQ. The CDR3 loop is CASSLRDGYEQYF. The DNA for the CDR3 is TGTGCCAGCAGCTTGAGGGACGGGTACGAGCAGTACTTC.

The chain couples TRBV7-2 to TRBJ2-3; D uncertain. V was clipped by 10 bases and J by 13 bases, with 9 bases between them. This CDR3 region has 8 residues. The germline V gene encodes CDR1 SGHTA and CDR2 FQGNSA. This chain's CDR3 is CATNQEYF. DNA for the CDR3: TGTGCCACCAACCAGGAGTATTTT.

The chain combines TRBV28 with TRBJ1-2, with a possible D match to TRBD1 (6 bases). The CDR3 consists of 13 residues. Trimming pared 4 bases from V and 5 bases from J, leaving 11 bases between. Per the germline V gene, CDR1 is MDHEN and CDR2 is SYDVKM. This chain's CDR3 is CASSSKGVYGYTF. Here the CDR3 DNA reads TGTGCCAGCAGTTCCAAGGGGGTGTATGGCTACACCTTC.

The chain couples TRBV6-4 to TRBJ2-2, with a tentative D call TRBD2 (7 bases). Germline V gene data show CDR1 as MRHNA and CDR2 as SNTAGT. The V end was cut by 3 bases, the J end by 2 bases, with 22 bases between. The CDR3 consists of 19 residues. CDR3 nucleotides: TGTGCCAGCAGTGAGCCCCAAGGGGGAAGCGGGGCTAACACCGGGGAGCTGTTTTTT. The encoded protein is CASSEPQGGSGANTGELFF.

The chain employs TRBV29-1 and TRBJ2-3, with D possibly being TRBD2 (5 bases). Between the trimmed V and J ends, which lost 0 bases and 4 bases, there was a span of 8 bases. The CDR3 is 13 amino acids. The germline gives CDR1 SQVTM, CDR2 ANQGSEA. CDR3 protein: CSVEEGGSDTQYF. The CDR3 DNA is TGCAGCGTTGAAGAAGGCGGGTCAGATACGCAGTATTTT.

This CDR3 reads CASSATGGHTEAFF. For the CDR3, the DNA is TGTGCCAGCAGTGCGACAGGGGGCCACACTGAAGCTTTCTTT. V is TRBV6-4 and J is TRBJ1-1; 10 positions agree with TRBD1. Germline V CDR1 and CDR2: MRHNA, SNTAGT. The CDR3 contains 14 residues. Trimming cost V 4 bases and J 3 bases; bases outside gene matches: 2.